The next 12 T cell receptor beta chains were all read from a single sample in a study of T-cell memory formation after mild COVID-19 (dated by TCRdb to 2020 to 2022). The library was prepared using 5' RACE. Sequencing was carried out with an Illumina NovaSeq 6000. Clones were called with MiXCR by TCRdb after fastp trimmed the public reads at Q25, and only in-frame beta chains were retained. Duplicate CDR3 protein sequences are folded into a single record with the most common DNA and genes. Across this sample there are roughly 50,000 distinct CDR3 sequences, with about 12% seen only once. The ten largest account for about 25% of the sample. The sequencing sample was made of PBMCs or a T cell subset sorted from them (not recorded which). These receptors all stem from a man aged 18-30 years who had mild COVID-19 (a few samples of this study predate the infection). The sample titles of this study are shuffled in the database, so cell type and time point are left out; the donor was told from shared clones.

This clonotype has at least ten counts. The chain employs TRBV20-1 and TRBJ2-7; 10 bases match TRBD1. V gave up 3 bases and J gave up 1 base; unmatched junction bases: 3. The germline CDR1 and CDR2 sequences are DFQATT and SNEGSKA (reference sequence). The CDR3 loop spans 14 amino acids. The DNA of the CDR3 is TGCAGTGCTAGGGGGACAGGGGTATCCTACGAGCAGTACGTC. This translates into CSARGTGVSYEQYV.

This clonotype was picked up many times. V usage is TRBV5-1 and J usage is TRBJ2-3, with 8 bases aligning to TRBD2. Germline CDR1 SGHRS, CDR2 YFSETQ. This CDR3 has 17 amino acids. J was trimmed by 3 bases and V by 2 bases; bases with no gene match: 11. The CDR3 sequence: CASSFSYAGGNTDTQYF. The CDR3 DNA follows: TGCGCCAGCAGCTTCTCCTATGCGGGGGGAAATACAGATACGCAGTATTTT.

J is TRBJ2-7 and V is TRBV30; no reliable D call. With 4 bases removed from V and 7 bases from J, the gap between germline ends came to 11 bases. The CDR3 is made up of 11 amino acids. Germline loops: CDR1 GTSNPN, CDR2 SVGIG (reference sequence). This CDR3 reads CAWISISEQYF. The CDR3 DNA is TGTGCCTGGATCTCTATTTCGGAGCAGTACTTC.

This clonotype was detected many times. V usage is TRBV24-1 and J usage is TRBJ2-3; weak D call: TRBD2 (6 bases). The CDR3 loop spans 16 amino acids. The V gene's germline CDR1 is KGHDR and CDR2 SFDVKD. V shed 2 bases and J shed 2 bases, with 13 bases lying between them. The CDR3 sequence: CATSDSGTYDTDTQYF. CDR3 nucleotides: TGTGCCACCAGTGATTCCGGGACTTACGACACAGATACGCAGTATTTT.

The rearrangement links TRBV4-1 to TRBJ2-3, with no clear D. Germline V lookup: CDR1 MGHRA, CDR2 YSYEKL. The CDR3 is 14 amino acids. V dropped 3 bases and J dropped 0 bases, with 7 bases sitting between them. The CDR3 region has the DNA TGCGCCAGCAGCCACTACAGAAGCACAGATACGCAGTATTTT. Translated, it gives CASSHYRSTDTQYF.

In its sample, this clonotype was seen many times. DNA for the CDR3: TGCGCCAGCCTATCGGGGGAGTTCAGCGATAATGAGCAGTTCTTC. This sequence encodes CASLSGEFSDNEQFF. The chain has TRBV5-1 and TRBJ2-1; possible D gene TRBD2, 6 bases. Germline V lookup: CDR1 SGHRS, CDR2 YFSETQ. The CDR3 length is 15 residues. V dropped 7 bases and J dropped 7 bases, with 21 bases sitting between them.

At least ten counts were recorded for this clonotype. The chain combines TRBV5-1 with TRBJ2-7; 8 bases fit TRBD1. J was trimmed by 2 bases and V by 0 bases; bases with no gene match: 4. In germline, CDR1 is SGHRS, CDR2 YFSETQ. The CDR3 has 15 amino acids. DNA of the CDR3: TGCGCCAGCAGCTTGGTCGGGACAGGCACCTACGAGCAGTACTTC. It specifies CASSLVGTGTYEQYF.

CDR3 nucleotides: TGTGCCAGCAGCTCGGGACAGGGGTTTGCTAAGGCGCAGTATTTT. Residues: CASSSGQGFAKAQYF. J is TRBJ2-3 and V is TRBV5-4; 10 bases are shared with TRBD1. This CDR3 is built from 15 residues. CDR1 SGHNT and CDR2 YYREEE come from the germline V gene (reference sequence). With V trimmed by 3 bases and J by 10 bases, 11 bases remained unmatched. Looking up the rest from reference TRBV5-4 and TRBJ2-3 gives the full variable domain: ETGVTQSPTHLIKTRGQQVTLRCSSQSGHNTVSWYQQALGQGPQFIFQYYREEENGRGNFPPRFSGLQFPNYSSELNVNALELDDSALYLCASSSGQGFAKAQYFGPGTRLTVL.

The V and J genes are TRBV27 and TRBJ2-3; D is undetermined. The V gene's germline CDR1 is MNHEY and CDR2 SMNVEV (reference sequence). The CDR3 loop spans 14 amino acids. With 0 bases removed from V and 4 bases from J, the gap between germline ends came to 8 bases. DNA of the CDR3: TGTGCCAGCAGTTTATCCGACACGGCAGATACGCAGTATTTT. It codes for CASSLSDTADTQYF.

The gene calls are TRBV6-5 and TRBJ2-1, with D perhaps assigned TRBD1 or TRBD2 (5 bases each). Germline assignment: CDR1 MNHEY and CDR2 SVGAGI. V lost 5 bases, J lost 9 bases, and 14 bases lay in between. The CDR3 sequence is 13 residues long. This CDR3 reads CASSLQIGAEQFF. As DNA, the CDR3 is TGTGCCAGCAGTCTCCAAATCGGGGCTGAGCAGTTCTTC.

This clonotype was found many times. This sequence joins TRBV12-3 or TRBV12-4 and TRBJ2-3, with D possibly TRBD2 on 7 matching bases. CDR3 length: 15 residues. Trimming shortened V by 1 base and J by 11 bases, and 19 bases separated the two germline ends. CDR3: CASSLGGGDHLGQYF. The DNA for the CDR3 is TGTGCCAGCAGTTTAGGGGGGGGCGACCACCTCGGGCAGTATTTT.

This clonotype showed up just a few times. The V call is TRBV27, the J call TRBJ1-2, with a possible D match to TRBD1 (6 bases). CDR1 and CDR2 (germline): MNHEY, SMNVEV (reference sequence). V lost 5 bases to trimming and J lost 7 bases, with 17 bases between them. The CDR3 is 14 residues long. The CDR3 coding sequence is TGTGCCAGCAGTACCTCCCAGGGGTCCGTTGGCTACACCTTC. It translates to CASSTSQGSVGYTF.